The rows below give T cell receptor beta chains drawn from one sample of a study of cytomegalovirus exposure and HLA in healthy donors. Sequencing was performed with immunoSEQ multiplex PCR; in TCRdb, only in-frame clones are kept and a portion is missing. The table has some 69,000 clones, around 95% seen once; the top ten hold approximately 4.5%. Sequencing was performed on PBMCs. These receptors were taken from a man between 18 and 35 years old in good health and CMV-seropositive. The CDR3 runs from the conserved cysteine through the conserved F or W. A D gene is named only where the DNA matches it firmly. A row's size may be missing; if present it is once, few, many or a size class.

v_gene	abundance	len	j_gene	d_gene	CDR3nt	CDR3aa
TRBV7-9	NA	15	TRBJ2-6	NA	TGTGCCAGCAGCCCCCCAAGCGCTGGGGCCAACGTCCTGACTTTC	CASSPPSAGANVLTF
TRBV28	NA	14	TRBJ2-7	TRBD2	TGTGCCAGCCTTAGCGGGAGTATGTCCTACGAGCAGTACTTC	CASLSGSMSYEQYF
TRBV2	once	17	TRBJ1-5	NA	TGTGCCAGCAGTGAAATGTCGGAGACAGCACCAAATCAGCCCCAGCATTTT	CASSEMSETAPNQPQHF
TRBV5-1	NA	14	TRBJ2-7	NA	TGCGCCAGCAGCTTCTCGGCGGCTACCTACGAGCAGTACTTC	CASSFSAATYEQYF
TRBV5-1	NA	13	TRBJ2-7	NA	TGCGCCAGCAGCACGAGTCTCTCCTACGAGCAGTACTTC	CASSTSLSYEQYF
TRBV4-3	once	17	TRBJ1-4	NA	TGCGCCAGCAGCCAAGATAGCAGACAGACAACTAATGAAAAACTGTTTTTT	CASSQDSRQTTNEKLFF
TRBV11-2	NA	16	TRBJ2-7	NA	TGTGCCAGCAGCTTAGATTCGAGGACAGAAACCTACGAGCAGTACTTC	CASSLDSRTETYEQYF
TRBV28	NA	14	TRBJ2-5	NA	TGTGCCAGCAGTTTATACCCCTACGGGGAGACCCAGTACTTC	CASSLYPYGETQYF
TRBV18	once	17	TRBJ2-3	TRBD2	TGTGCCAGCTCACGAATAGCGGGAGTCGGGGGAGGAGATACGCAGTATTTT	CASSRIAGVGGGDTQYF
TRBV6-5	NA	14	TRBJ2-1	NA	TGTGCCAGCAGTTCTGGGAGCTCCTACAATGAGCAGTTCTTC	CASSSGSSYNEQFF
TRBV15	NA	14	TRBJ2-7	NA	TGTGCCACCAGCACCGGAGACAGTCCGCACGAGCAGTACTTC	CATSTGDSPHEQYF
TRBV4-1	NA	17	TRBJ2-3	TRBD2	TGCGCCAGCAGCCAAGTCCGACTAGCGGGAGAGAGAGATACGCAGTATTTT	CASSQVRLAGERDTQYF
TRBV11-2	NA	12	TRBJ2-1	NA	TGTGCCAGCAGCTACCGGAGGGATGAGCAGTTCTTC	CASSYRRDEQFF
TRBV6-6	once	13	TRBJ2-7	NA	TGTGCCAGCAGTTACCGCGACCCGGGGGAGCAGTACTTC	CASSYRDPGEQYF
TRBV28	NA	11	TRBJ1-1	NA	TGTGCCAGCAACGGGTTAACTGAAGCTTTCTTT	CASNGLTEAFF
TRBV7-8	NA	11	TRBJ1-1	TRBD1	TGTGCCAGCAGCCTACAGGGGGGAGCTTTCTTT	CASSLQGGAFF
TRBV4-2	few	16	TRBJ2-1	TRBD1	TGTGCCAGCAGCCAAGAAGCACAGGGGGGCTACAATGAGCAGTTCTTC	CASSQEAQGGYNEQFF
TRBV29-1	NA	14	TRBJ2-1	TRBD1	TGCAGTATCACGACAGGGGGGGGTTACAATGAGCAGTTCTTC	CSITTGGGYNEQFF
TRBV14	NA	15	TRBJ2-1	NA	TGTGCCAGCAGCCAATCGAGAACAAGCGACAATGAGCAGTTCTTC	CASSQSRTSDNEQFF
TRBV18	NA	16	TRBJ2-1	TRBD1	TGTGCCAGCTCACCGCAGTCAGGGGGCACCTACAATGAGCAGTTCTTC	CASSPQSGGTYNEQFF
TRBV10-3	once	13	TRBJ1-2	TRBD1	TGTGCCATCAGTGAGACAGGGGACTATGGCTACACCTTC	CAISETGDYGYTF
TRBV6-6	NA	15	TRBJ2-1	TRBD2	TGTGCCAGCAGTGCAGGGACTAGCGAGTACAATGAGCAGTTCTTC	CASSAGTSEYNEQFF
TRBV2	NA	12	TRBJ1-1	NA	TGTGCCAGCAGTCCTTTCTGGGAGGAAGCTTTCTTT	CASSPFWEEAFF
TRBV5-4	NA	14	TRBJ2-5	TRBD1	TGTGCCAGCAGCGGGGGACAGCCCCAAGAGACCCAGTACTTC	CASSGGQPQETQYF
TRBV6-5	NA	14	TRBJ2-7	TRBD1	TGTGCCAGCAGTGGCCAGGGGGCACTATACGAGCAGTACTTC	CASSGQGALYEQYF
TRBV19	NA	16	TRBJ2-4	TRBD1	TGTGCCAGTAGTATAATCGGACAGGGTGTTATGAGCATTCAGTACTTC	CASSIIGQGVMSIQYF
TRBV4-3	NA	16	TRBJ2-1	TRBD2	TGCGCCAGCAGCCAAGATATAGGACTAGCGAAGGATGAGCAGTTCTTC	CASSQDIGLAKDEQFF
TRBV19	NA	12	TRBJ2-5	NA	TGTGCCAGTAGTGCCTCCCGGGAGACCCAGTACTTC	CASSASRETQYF
TRBV2	NA	14	TRBJ2-7	NA	TGTGCCAGCAGTGATGGGGGGATAGTTTACGAGCAGTACTTC	CASSDGGIVYEQYF
TRBV15	NA	17	TRBJ2-5	NA	TGTGCCACCAGCAGAGATCAAGGCAGGGGATATCGAGAGACCCAGTACTTC	CATSRDQGRGYRETQYF
TRBV7-2	NA	14	TRBJ1-4	TRBD1	TGTGCCAGCAGACCGGGACAGGGAAATGAAAAACTGTTTTTT	CASRPGQGNEKLFF
TRBV30	NA	13	TRBJ2-4	NA	TGTGCCTGGAGTTCGGTAGCCAAAAACATTCAGTACTTC	CAWSSVAKNIQYF
TRBV4-2	NA	16	TRBJ2-6	NA	TGTGCCAGCAGCCAAGATGGAGGGCAAGGGGCCAACGTCCTGACTTTC	CASSQDGGQGANVLTF
TRBV4-1	few	16	TRBJ1-1	TRBD1	TGCGCCAGCAGCCGGGACAGGGGACTCCTGGGCACTGAAGCTTTCTTT	CASSRDRGLLGTEAFF
TRBV2	NA	15	TRBJ1-1	TRBD1	TGTGCCAGCGGAGGACAGGGGACCTTGAACACTGAAGCTTTCTTT	CASGGQGTLNTEAFF
TRBV30	NA	15	TRBJ2-2	TRBD2	TGTGCCTGGAGTGGCGGGAGGGTTTACACCGGGGAGCTGTTTTTT	CAWSGGRVYTGELFF
TRBV27	NA	16	TRBJ2-3	TRBD1	TGTGCCAGCAGTTTACTGAGACAGGGGGCGGCAGATACGCAGTATTTT	CASSLLRQGAADTQYF
TRBV29-1	NA	14	TRBJ1-4	TRBD1	TGCAGCGTCTCGACAGGGGGCGAAGGTGAAAAACTGTTTTTT	CSVSTGGEGEKLFF
TRBV5-1	NA	15	TRBJ2-5	TRBD2	TGCGCCAGCAGCTTGGCCCCGGGCGGGGGAGAGACCCAGTACTTC	CASSLAPGGGETQYF
TRBV28	NA	17	TRBJ2-3	NA	TGTGCCAGCAGTTTATTCGCTATCCCGCCTAAGAGAGATACGCAGTATTTT	CASSLFAIPPKRDTQYF
TRBV29-1	NA	11	TRBJ2-2	NA	TGCAGCGTTGATCGGGCCGGGGAGCTGTTTTTT	CSVDRAGELFF
TRBV6-5	NA	16	TRBJ2-3	NA	TGTGCCAGCCGTTTTCGGGGGGCGGCTAGCACAGATACGCAGTATTTT	CASRFRGAASTDTQYF
TRBV4-1	NA	15	TRBJ2-7	TRBD1	TGCGCCAGCAGCCAAGTGGCGACAGGGGCCACCGAGCAGTACTTC	CASSQVATGATEQYF
TRBV28	NA	14	TRBJ2-5	NA	TGTGCCAGCAGTTGGTTTTGGCGTAGCGAGACCCAGTACTTC	CASSWFWRSETQYF
TRBV6-5	NA	16	TRBJ2-3	TRBD1	TGTGCCAGCAGTTACCTGGGGGCCAGGGGGAAAGATACGCAGTATTTT	CASSYLGARGKDTQYF
TRBV6-5	NA	14	TRBJ2-1	NA	TGTGCCAGCAGTTACTCGGACGCGGGCAATGAGCAGTTCTTC	CASSYSDAGNEQFF
TRBV11-3	NA	15	TRBJ1-1	TRBD1	TGTGCCAGCAGTATTCGACAGGGAAGAAACACTGAAGCTTTCTTT	CASSIRQGRNTEAFF
TRBV27	NA	13	TRBJ1-2	NA	TGTGCCAGCAGTGCGGGGGGCGCAGGTGGCTACACCTTC	CASSAGGAGGYTF
TRBV27	once	11	TRBJ1-1	NA	TGTGCCAGTAAGCAGAACACTGAAGCTTTCTTT	CASKQNTEAFF
TRBV2	NA	18	TRBJ2-4	TRBD2	TGTGCCAGCAGTGAAAAGCGGGGGTCCGTCCTAACCAAAAACATTCAGTACTTC	CASSEKRGSVLTKNIQYF
TRBV10-3	NA	16	TRBJ1-4	TRBD1	TGTGCCATCAGTGATGGGACAGGGCTAACTAATGAAAAACTGTTTTTT	CAISDGTGLTNEKLFF
TRBV9	NA	16	TRBJ2-7	TRBD1	TGTGCCAGCAGCGTAGGAGCGGGGACAGGGGTCTACGAGCAGTACTTC	CASSVGAGTGVYEQYF
TRBV5-6	NA	14	TRBJ2-7	NA	TGTGCCAGCACTCGAAGACTAACAACCTACGAGCAGTACTTC	CASTRRLTTYEQYF
TRBV27	NA	18	TRBJ2-3	TRBD2	TGTGCCAGCAGTCCCTCCCGGACTAGCGGGGGGGACGGGGGTACGCAGTATTTT	CASSPSRTSGGDGGTQYF